This passage covers 2 T cell receptor beta chains from one sample sequenced in a study of breast tumors, draining lymph nodes, adjacent tissues. TCRdb reanalysed the multiplex PCR reads using MiXCR and keeps one entry per CDR3 protein. The sample shows around 130,000 distinct CDR3 sequences, around 21% of them seen only once. Samples came from axillary lymph nodes draining the breast cancer. Sequencing used axillary lymph node tissue. The receptors shown here come from a female donor with breast cancer. Some clones in this sample may be carry-over from other donors' samples.

At least ten counts were recorded for this clonotype. The V and J genes are TRBV28 and TRBJ2-7; 11 bases are shared with TRBD1. CDR3 length: 15 amino acids. CDR1 and CDR2 (germline): MDHEN, SYDVKM. V lost 5 bases and J lost 3; bases outside the gene matches: 6. The CDR3 region is CASSPSGTGGYEQYF. The CDR3 nucleotides are TGTGCCAGCAGTCCATCCGGGACAGGGGGCTACGAGCAGTACTTC.

This clonotype has a single count. Its ends do not fully match the called genes, so a read error is possible. The V gene is TRBV5-6, the J gene TRBJ2-2; TRBD1 agrees at 9 bases. In germline, CDR1 is SGHDT, CDR2 YYEEEE. This CDR3 spans 16 amino acids. CDR3: CASSLSGTGNTGEPFF. The CDR3 region has the DNA TGTGCCAGCAGCTTGTCAGGGACAGGGAACACCGGGGAGCCGTTTTTT.